This TCR beta chain was identified during a study of T cells after posttransplantation cyclophosphamide. Study results and caveats: Recipient CMV seropositivity and CMV reactivation strongly tracked TRB clonality. Donor-recipient repertoire similarity was low at 1-2 months, rising over year one. Tissue-infiltrating T cells from skin or gut overlapped little with blood T cells.

This CDR3 spans 14 amino acids. CDR1 and CDR2 from the germline V gene are MNHEY and SVGAGI. Trimming at V came to 5 bases and at J to 7 bases, leaving 5 bases not matched to a gene. A marrow graft followed busulfan-fludarabine conditioning, with cyclophosphamide on days +3 and +4. Here immunoSEQ multiplex PCR was the method, and the copy in TCRdb shows in-frame clones only, minus some. Sampling found approximately 12,000 clones, none seen once. This clone was picked up many times. What it recognizes is unknown. This TCR derives from a female patient aged 40 to 55 who received an allogeneic stem cell transplant from a related donor, was CMV-positive, and had acute GVHD only. Some T cells may arise from the graft donor. The rearrangement uses TRBV6-5 and TRBJ1-2, with TRBD1 identical over 12 bases. Here the sequenced sample was PBMCs, taken after allogeneic stem cell transplant with posttransplant cyclophosphamide. CDR3 bases: TGTGCCAGCAGTGACTGGGACAGGGGGCTTGGCTACACCTTC. Protein sequence: CASSDWDRGLGYTF.